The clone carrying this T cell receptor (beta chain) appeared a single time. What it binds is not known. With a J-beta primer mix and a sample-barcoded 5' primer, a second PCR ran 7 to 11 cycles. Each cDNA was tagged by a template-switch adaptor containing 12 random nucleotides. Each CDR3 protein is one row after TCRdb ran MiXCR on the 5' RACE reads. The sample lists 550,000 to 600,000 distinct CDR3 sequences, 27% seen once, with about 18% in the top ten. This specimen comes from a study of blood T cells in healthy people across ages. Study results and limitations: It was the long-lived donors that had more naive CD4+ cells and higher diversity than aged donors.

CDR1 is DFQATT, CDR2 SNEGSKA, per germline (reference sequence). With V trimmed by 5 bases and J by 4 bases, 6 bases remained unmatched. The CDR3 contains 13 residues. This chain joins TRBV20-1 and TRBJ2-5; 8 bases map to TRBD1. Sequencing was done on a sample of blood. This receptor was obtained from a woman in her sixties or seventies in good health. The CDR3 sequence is CSALETGVETQYF. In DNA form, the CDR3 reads TGCAGTGCTTTGGAGACAGGGGTAGAGACCCAGTACTTC.